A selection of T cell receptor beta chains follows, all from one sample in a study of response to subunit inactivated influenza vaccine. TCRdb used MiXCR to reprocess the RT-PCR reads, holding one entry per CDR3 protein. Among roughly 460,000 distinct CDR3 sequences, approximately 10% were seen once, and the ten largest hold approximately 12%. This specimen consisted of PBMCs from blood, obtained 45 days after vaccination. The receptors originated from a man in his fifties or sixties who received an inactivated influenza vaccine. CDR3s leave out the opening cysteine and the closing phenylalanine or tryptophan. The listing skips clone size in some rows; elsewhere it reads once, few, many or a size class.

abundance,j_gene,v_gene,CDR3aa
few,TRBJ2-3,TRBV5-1,ASRISSTDTQY
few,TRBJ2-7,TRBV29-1,SVEERLAGGYEQY
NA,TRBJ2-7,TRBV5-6,ASSFSLSTGPLRQY
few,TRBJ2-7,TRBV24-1,ATSDLTKQY
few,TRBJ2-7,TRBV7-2,ASSLWAERYEQY
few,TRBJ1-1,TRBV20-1,SAPEMGGFSTEAF
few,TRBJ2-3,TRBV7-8,ASSLTSGPADTQY
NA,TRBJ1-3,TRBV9,ASSVQGGMNTIY
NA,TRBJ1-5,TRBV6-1,ASSESGGNQPQH
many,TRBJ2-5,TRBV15,ATSPWEGETQY
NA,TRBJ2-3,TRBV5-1,ASRKNQGASQDTQY
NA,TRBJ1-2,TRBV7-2,ASSSAMPGHNYGYT
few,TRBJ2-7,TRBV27,ASLVWFHEQY
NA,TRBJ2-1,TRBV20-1,SARDVSSGKGEQF
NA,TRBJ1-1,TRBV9,ASSVEGENTEAF
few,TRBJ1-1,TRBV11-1,ASSLAPSTEAF
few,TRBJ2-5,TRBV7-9,ASSLGFSRGGETQY
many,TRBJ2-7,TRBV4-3,ASSQDYYVYEQY
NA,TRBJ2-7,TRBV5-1,ASSLSPSIAGARYEQY
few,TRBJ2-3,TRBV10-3,AISDPLAGGSTDTQY
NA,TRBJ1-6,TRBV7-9,ASSTLRGPRGSPLH
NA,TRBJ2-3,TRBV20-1,SARPLSGSDTQY
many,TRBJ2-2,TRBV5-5,ASSLAPANTGELF
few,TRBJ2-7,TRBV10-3,AISESGTPKPYEQY
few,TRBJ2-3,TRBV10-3,AIKRDNLGTDTQY
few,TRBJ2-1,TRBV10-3,AISELWTGAYNEQF
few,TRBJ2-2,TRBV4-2,ASSQDRGDYRTGELF
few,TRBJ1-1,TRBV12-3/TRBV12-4,ASTQPGKGTEAF
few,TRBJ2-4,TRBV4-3,ASSQDSGTGYRNIQY
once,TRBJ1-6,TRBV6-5,ASSYSGSNSPLH
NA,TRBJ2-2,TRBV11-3,ASSPTGGSNTGELF
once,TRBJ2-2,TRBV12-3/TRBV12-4,ASSLTGKNAGELF
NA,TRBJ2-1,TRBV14,ASSPSWAALGQF
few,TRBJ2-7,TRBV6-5,ASSSRPAGIIYEQY
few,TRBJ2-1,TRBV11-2,ASKHRDRENNEQF
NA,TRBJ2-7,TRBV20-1,SAIQGSRVEQY
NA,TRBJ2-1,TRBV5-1,ASSFDGDSYNEQF
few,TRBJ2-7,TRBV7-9,ASSFAGYPGVYEQY
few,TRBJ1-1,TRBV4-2,ASSQVGGGGWGANTEAF
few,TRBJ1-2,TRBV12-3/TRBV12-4,ASRAGDANYGYT
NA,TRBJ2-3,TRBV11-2,ASSPWVLVPATSTDTQY
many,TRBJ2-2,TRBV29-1,SVDGGGGNTGELF